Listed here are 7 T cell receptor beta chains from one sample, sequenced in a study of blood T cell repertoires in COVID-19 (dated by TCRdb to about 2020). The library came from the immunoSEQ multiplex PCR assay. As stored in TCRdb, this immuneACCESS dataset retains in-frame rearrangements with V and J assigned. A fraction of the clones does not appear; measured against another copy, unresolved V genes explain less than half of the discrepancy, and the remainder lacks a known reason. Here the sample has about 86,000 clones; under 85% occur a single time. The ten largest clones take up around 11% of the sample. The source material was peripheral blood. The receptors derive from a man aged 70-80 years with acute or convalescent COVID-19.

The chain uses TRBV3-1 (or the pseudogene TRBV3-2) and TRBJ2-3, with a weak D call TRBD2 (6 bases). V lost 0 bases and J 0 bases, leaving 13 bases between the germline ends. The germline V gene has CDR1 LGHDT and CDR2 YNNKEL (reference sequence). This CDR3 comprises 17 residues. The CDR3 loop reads CASSQDLSGPSTDTQYF. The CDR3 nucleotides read TGTGCCAGCAGCCAAGATCTTAGCGGTCCTAGCACAGATACGCAGTATTTT.

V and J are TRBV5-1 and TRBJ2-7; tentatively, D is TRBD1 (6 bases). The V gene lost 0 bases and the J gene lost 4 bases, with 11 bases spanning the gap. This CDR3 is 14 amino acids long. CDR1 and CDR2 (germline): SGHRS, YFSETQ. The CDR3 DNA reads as TGCGCCAGCAGCTTGGAACAGGGTAGTTACGAGCAGTACTTC. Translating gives CASSLEQGSYEQYF. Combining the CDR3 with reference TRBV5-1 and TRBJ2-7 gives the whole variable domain KAGVTQTPRYLIKTRGQQVTLSCSPISGHRSVSWYQQTPGQGLQFLFEYFSETQRNKGNFPGRFSGRQFSNSRSEMNVSTLELGDSALYLCASSLEQGSYEQYFGPGTRLTVT.

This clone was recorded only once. The DNA of the CDR3 is TGTGCCAGCGCTGCGGGGGGGAGCTACAATGAGCAGTTCTTC. Protein sequence: CASAAGGSYNEQFF. The V and J genes are TRBV6-5 and TRBJ2-1; 9 nucleotides agree with TRBD2. CDR1 is MNHEY and CDR2 is SVGAGI in the germline V gene. The CDR3 spans 14 residues. V lost 8 bases to trimming and J lost 3 bases; unmatched junction nucleotides: 5.

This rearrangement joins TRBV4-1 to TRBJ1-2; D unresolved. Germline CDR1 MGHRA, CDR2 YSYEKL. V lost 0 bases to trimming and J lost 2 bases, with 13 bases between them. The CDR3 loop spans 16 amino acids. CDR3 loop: CASSQDTRQTNYGYTF. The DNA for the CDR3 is TGCGCCAGCAGCCAAGATACAAGACAAACCAACTATGGCTACACCTTC.

The CDR3 is CASNTGGQPQHF. The CDR3 DNA is TGTGCCAGCAATACCGGGGGTCAGCCCCAGCATTTT. The V and J genes are TRBV2 and TRBJ1-5, with D tentatively TRBD1 (5 bases). The CDR3 is 12 amino acids. V dropped 7 bases and J dropped 6 bases, with 10 bases sitting between them. Germline lookup yields CDR1 SNHLY and CDR2 FYNNEI.

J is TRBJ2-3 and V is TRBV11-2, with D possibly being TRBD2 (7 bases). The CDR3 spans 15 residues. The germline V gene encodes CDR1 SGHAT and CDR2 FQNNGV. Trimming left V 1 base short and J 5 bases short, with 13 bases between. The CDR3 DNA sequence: TGTGCCAGCAGCTTAGGAGGGGGGGCCAGAGATACGCAGTATTTT. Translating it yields CASSLGGGARDTQYF.

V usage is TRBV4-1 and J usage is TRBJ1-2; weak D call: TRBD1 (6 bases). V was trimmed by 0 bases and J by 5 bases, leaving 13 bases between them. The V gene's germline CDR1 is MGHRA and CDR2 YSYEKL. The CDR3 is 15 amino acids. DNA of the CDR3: TGCGCCAGCAGCCAAGATCGGGCAGGGGCATATGGCTACACCTTC. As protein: CASSQDRAGAYGYTF.